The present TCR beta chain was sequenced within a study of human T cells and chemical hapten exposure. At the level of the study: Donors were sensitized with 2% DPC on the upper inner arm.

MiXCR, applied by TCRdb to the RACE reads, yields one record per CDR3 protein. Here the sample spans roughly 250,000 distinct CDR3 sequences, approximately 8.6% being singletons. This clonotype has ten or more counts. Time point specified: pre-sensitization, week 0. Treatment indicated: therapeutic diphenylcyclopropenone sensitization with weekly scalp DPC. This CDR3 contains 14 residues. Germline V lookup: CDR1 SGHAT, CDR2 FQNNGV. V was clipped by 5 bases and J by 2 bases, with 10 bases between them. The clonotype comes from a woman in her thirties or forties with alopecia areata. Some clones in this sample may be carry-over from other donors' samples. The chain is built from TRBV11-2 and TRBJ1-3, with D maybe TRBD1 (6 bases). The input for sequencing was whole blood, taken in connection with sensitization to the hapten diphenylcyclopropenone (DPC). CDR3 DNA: TGTGCCAGCAGCGTGACAGGACCTGGAAACACCATATATTTT. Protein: CASSVTGPGNTIYF. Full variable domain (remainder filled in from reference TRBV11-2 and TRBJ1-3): EAGVAQSPRYKIIEKRQSVAFWCNPISGHATLYWYQQILGQGPKLLIQFQNNGVVDDSQLPKDRFSAERLKGVDSTLKIQPAKLEDSAVYLCASSVTGPGNTIYFGEGSWLTVV.